This TCR beta chain stems from a study of blood T cell repertoires in COVID-19 (TCRdb year 2020). Regarding the research as a whole: Collaborator samples came from the United States, Italy and Spain and covered acute and convalescent phases of COVID-19. The prospective study material was composed of cDNA or gDNA derived from T cells, B-cell-depleted T cells, or PBMCs. The dataset comprised deeply sampled blood TCRbeta repertoires from subjects exposed to, actively infected with, or recovered from COVID-19. A freely available public database, intended as a resource for researchers studying the immune response to SARS-CoV-2, is where the repertoires were released. Samples came from the ongoing ImmuneRACE study (first 160 participants) plus 1,254 subjects from 6 global collaborators. Sample metadata almost always included a de-identified subject ID, COVID-19 status, age in years and sex. Where available, HLA class I and class II types were obtained from metadata supplied by the sample provider rather than from assay-based typing. Summary of the overall study and its limitations: The amount of clinical and demographic metadata varied by source and participant and was provided uncurated.

The CDR3, from cysteine to phenylalanine, totals 11 residues. Of all the DNA, just the CDR3 is kept, 33 bases in frame from base 1. The germline V gene (reference sequence) provides CDR1 DFQATT and CDR2 SNEGSKA. Points on this clone: What this receptor recognizes is not known. No base quality values were provided; no much bigger clone lies one nucleotide off.

The immunoSEQ Assay, a bias-controlled multiplex PCR, was used to amplify TCRbeta CDR3 regions from genomic DNA. Per the source publication's procedure: Nucleated cell counts per sample were estimated from amplification of reference gene primers within the assay. Sequence reads were collapsed and filtered to measure the absolute abundance of every unique TCRbeta CDR3 rearrangement. For each sample, productive Simpson clonality was calculated as the square root of Simpson's diversity index over productive rearrangements. The table comes from immuneACCESS by way of TCRdb, which keeps in-frame sequences with V and J called. Part of the clones is missing from these tables; in studies checked, under half for an unresolved V gene and the rest for unknown reasons. The DNA was the basis for D and trimming; V, J and clone size are from that table. Present in this sample are approximately 290,000 clones, around 88% of which were seen just once. Together, the top ten hold around 0.88% of the sample.

The collaborating institutions used their own protocols to collect whole blood in K2EDTA tubes. For TCRbeta analysis, collaborators shipped samples as frozen whole blood, isolated PBMCs, or DNA extracted from either of those sample types. The receptor comes from a man aged 25-40 years with acute or convalescent COVID-19. The material sequenced was peripheral blood. The V gene is TRBV20-1 and the J gene is TRBJ2-3; the D gene is not confidently resolved. In nucleotides, the sequence is TGCAGCTGTCGCGGCACAGATACGCAGTATTTT. Its amino acids are CSCRGTDTQYF.